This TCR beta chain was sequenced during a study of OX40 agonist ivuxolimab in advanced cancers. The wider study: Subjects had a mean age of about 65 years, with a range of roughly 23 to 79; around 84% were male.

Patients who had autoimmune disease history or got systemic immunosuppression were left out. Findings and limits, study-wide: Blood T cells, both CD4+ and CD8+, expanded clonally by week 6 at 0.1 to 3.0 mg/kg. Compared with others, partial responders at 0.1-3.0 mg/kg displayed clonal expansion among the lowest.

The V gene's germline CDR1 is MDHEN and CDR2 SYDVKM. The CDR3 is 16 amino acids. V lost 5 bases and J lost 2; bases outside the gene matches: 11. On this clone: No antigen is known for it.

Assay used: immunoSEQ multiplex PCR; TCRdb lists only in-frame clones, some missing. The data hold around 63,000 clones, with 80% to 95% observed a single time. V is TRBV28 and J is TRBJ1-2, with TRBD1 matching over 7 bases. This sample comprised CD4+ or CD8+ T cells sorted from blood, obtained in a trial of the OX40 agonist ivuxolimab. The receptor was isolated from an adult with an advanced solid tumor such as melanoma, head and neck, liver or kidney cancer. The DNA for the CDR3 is TGTGCCAGCAGTGCCCGAGACCAGGGGGAAAACTATGGCTACACCTTC. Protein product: CASSARDQGENYGYTF.